The clone carrying this T cell receptor (beta chain) has just a few counts. No antigen is known for it. The data were taken from a study of T cell repertoires in cytomegalovirus infection. The wider study: Indicated by public TCR beta signatures were CMV infection and matching HLA type.

Broader study findings: Cumulative public TCR beta family frequency identified carriers of CMV plus the relevant HLA. In two of eight donors, the top clonotype was HLA-C-restricted CMV-specific.

TCRdb passed the reads through MiXCR, listing each CDR3 protein once. The sample shows approximately 470,000 distinct CDR3 sequences, about 44% of them seen only once. The source was cultured PBMCs, collected from culture after CMV antigen stimulation. This TCR derives from a human donor in good health (CMV status not recorded). Some clones in this sample may be carry-over from other donors' samples.

The CDR3 here is CASSLGQNSYEQYF. In DNA form, the CDR3 reads TGTGCCAGCAGCTTGGGTCAGAACTCCTACGAGCAGTACTTC. The chain is built from TRBV5-4 and TRBJ2-7; unclear D gene. CDR3 length: 14 amino acids. In germline, CDR1 is SGHNT, CDR2 YYREEE (reference sequence). V was cut by 0 bases and J by 0 bases, with 7 bases left in between. The complete variable domain, with remaining parts taken from reference TRBV5-4 and TRBJ2-7, reads ETGVTQSPTHLIKTRGQQVTLRCSSQSGHNTVSWYQQALGQGPQFIFQYYREEENGRGNFPPRFSGLQFPNYSSELNVNALELDDSALYLCASSLGQNSYEQYFGPGTRLTVT.